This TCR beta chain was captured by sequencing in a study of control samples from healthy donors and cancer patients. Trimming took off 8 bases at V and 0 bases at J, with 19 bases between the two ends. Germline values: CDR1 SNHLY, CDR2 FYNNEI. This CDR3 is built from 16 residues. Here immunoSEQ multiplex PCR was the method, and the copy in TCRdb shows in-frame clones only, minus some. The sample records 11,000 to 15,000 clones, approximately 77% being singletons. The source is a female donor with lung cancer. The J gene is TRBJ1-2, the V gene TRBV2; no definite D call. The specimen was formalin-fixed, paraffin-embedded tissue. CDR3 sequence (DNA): TGTGCCAGCTGGACGGGAGATTTCTTAGCTAACTATGGCTACACCTTC. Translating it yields CASWTGDFLANYGYTF.